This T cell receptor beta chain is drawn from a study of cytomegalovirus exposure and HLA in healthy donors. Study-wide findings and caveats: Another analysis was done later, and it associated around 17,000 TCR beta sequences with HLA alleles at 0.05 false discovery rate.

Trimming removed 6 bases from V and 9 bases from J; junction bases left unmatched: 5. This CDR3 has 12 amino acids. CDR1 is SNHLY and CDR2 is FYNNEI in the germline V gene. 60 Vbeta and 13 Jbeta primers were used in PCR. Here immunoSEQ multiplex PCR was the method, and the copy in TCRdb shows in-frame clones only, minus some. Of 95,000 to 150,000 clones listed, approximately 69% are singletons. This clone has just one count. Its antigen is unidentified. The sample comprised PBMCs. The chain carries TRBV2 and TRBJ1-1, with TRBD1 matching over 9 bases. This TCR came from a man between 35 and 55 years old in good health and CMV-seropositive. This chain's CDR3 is CASSAGQGKAFF. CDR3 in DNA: TGTGCCAGCAGCGCTGGACAGGGGAAAGCTTTCTTT.